A selection of T cell receptor beta chains follows, all from one sample in a study of circulating CD8 cells and anti-PD-1 response in melanoma. TCRdb passed the reads through MiXCR, listing each CDR3 protein once. Of approximately 960 distinct CDR3 sequences listed, 8.3% are singletons. Sequenced here: CD8+ T cells from PBMCs, sampled at baseline or after one month of anti-PD-1 therapy (not recorded which). Receptors were obtained from a human donor with melanoma. Each CDR3 is given with its conserved first and last residue. The D gene is left open where the match is weak. Some rows mark clone size as missing; the rest say once, few, many or name a class of expanded clone.

NA	14	TRBV29-1	TRBJ2-7	large	TGCAGCGTTGAATTCCGGACAGCCCCCTACGAGCAGTACTTC	CSVEFRTAPYEQYF
NA	14	TRBV5-6	TRBJ1-2	NA	TGTGCCAGCAACCCCGGACGGATTTTCTATGGCTACACCTTC	CASNPGRIFYGYTF
NA	14	TRBV27	TRBJ1-2	large	TGTGCCAGCAAACCGGACAACCCTTACTATGGCTACACCTTC	CASKPDNPYYGYTF
NA	11	TRBV27	TRBJ2-7	large	TGTGCCAGCAGTATTGGGTACGAGCAGTACTTC	CASSIGYEQYF
TRBD1	16	TRBV18	TRBJ2-7	large	TGTGCCAGCTCACCACACGCGACAGGGGGCTCCTACGAGCAGTACTTC	CASSPHATGGSYEQYF
NA	15	TRBV6-5	TRBJ2-7	medium-sized	TGTGCCAGCAGTTACTCGAATCAGGACAACTACGAGCAGTACTTC	CASSYSNQDNYEQYF
NA	12	TRBV6-1	TRBJ2-7	medium-sized	TGTGCCAGCAGGGTAGCCTACGAACAGCAGTACTTC	CASRVAYEQQYF
NA	16	TRBV28	TRBJ2-7	large	TGTGCCAGCAGGGGTCCACAGGTCCCCAACTCCTACGAGCAGTACTTC	CASRGPQVPNSYEQYF
TRBD1	11	TRBV29-1	TRBJ1-2	NA	TGCAGCGGCTGGGACAGCTATGGCCACACCTTC	CSGWDSYGHTF
NA	13	TRBV5-4	TRBJ2-3	few	TGTGCCAGCAGCAACAGGGAGACGGATACGCAGTATTTT	CASSNRETDTQYF
NA	15	TRBV28	TRBJ1-1	large	TGTGCCAGCAGACTGGCTATTGCGGGGAACACTGAAGCTTTCTTT	CASRLAIAGNTEAFF
TRBD2	12	TRBV2	TRBJ2-7	medium-sized	TGTGCCAGCACCCGGGGGGCCTACGAGCAGTACTTC	CASTRGAYEQYF